The 18 T cell receptor beta chains listed next were all sequenced from one sample in a study of early stage breast cancer tumors (dated by TCRdb to the late 2010s). The library was produced with the immunoSEQ multiplex PCR assay. TCRdb carries this immuneACCESS record with in-frame sequences only. Its versions omit some clonotypes, under half of them owing to an unresolved V gene in the studies checked, with the rest unexplained. The sample has around 78,000 clones on record, roughly three quarters of them singletons. 3% to 3.5% of the sample is held by the ten biggest clonotypes. The sequenced sample consisted of blood. The receptor set was obtained from a person aged 55 to 75 with breast cancer.

The J gene is TRBJ2-3, the V gene TRBV21-1; the table's D call TRBD2 went unverified against the DNA. TRBV21-1 is described as a pseudogene. The CDR3 runs 18 residues. CDR3 amino acids: CASSPRPRGTQGGGTQYF. CDR3 nucleotides: TGTGCCAGCAGCCCCCGCCCTCGGGGGACCCAAGGCGGGGGGACGCAGTATTTT.

This clone is a singleton in its sample. J is TRBJ2-1 and V is TRBV4-2; 9 bases fit TRBD2. Germline V CDR1 and CDR2: LGHNA, YNFKEQ. The CDR3 has 16 amino acids. The trim removed 3 bases at V and 2 bases at J, leaving 5 bases unmatched. DNA for the CDR3: TGTGCCAGCAGCCACCTTAGCGGGAGAACCTACAATGAGCAGTTCTTC. This sequence encodes CASSHLSGRTYNEQFF.

The rearrangement links TRBV2 to TRBJ2-4; 15 positions match TRBD2. This CDR3 is built from 17 residues. With V trimmed by 5 bases and J by 6 bases, 8 bases remained unmatched. CDR1 and CDR2 (germline): SNHLY, FYNNEI. CDR3: CASSWTSGRAWRNIQYF. The CDR3 DNA follows: TGTGCCAGCAGTTGGACTAGCGGGAGGGCTTGGCGAAACATTCAGTACTTC.

The chain carries TRBV7-8 and TRBJ1-3; D perhaps matches TRBD1 (5 bases). Trimming removed 6 bases at V and 0 bases at J, with 12 bases between. The CDR3 length is 15 residues. The germline V gene encodes CDR1 SGHVS and CDR2 FQNEAQ. CDR3 sequence: CASRSGLNSGNTIYF. The CDR3 DNA follows: TGTGCCAGCAGATCGGGACTCAACTCTGGAAACACCATATATTTT.

This sequence joins TRBV28 and TRBJ1-2; D not certain. This CDR3 has 14 residues. In germline, CDR1 is MDHEN, CDR2 SYDVKM. Trimming stripped 7 bases from V and 2 bases from J, with 14 bases between. In DNA, the CDR3 is TGTGCCAGCACCTCGCAGCCGTTGAACTATGGCTACACCTTC. This encodes CASTSQPLNYGYTF.

This sequence joins TRBV5-4 and TRBJ2-7; the match to TRBD2 covers 9 bases. The CDR3 has 15 residues. Germline V gene lookup returns CDR1 SGHNT and CDR2 YYREEE (reference sequence). V was clipped by 7 bases and J by 3 bases; unmatched bases: 11. In nucleotides, the CDR3 is TGTGCCAGCTCGGCCCCCTTAGCGGGGGACTACGAGCAGTACTTC. This sequence encodes CASSAPLAGDYEQYF.

This clone was detected a few times. This chain joins TRBV7-6 and TRBJ2-5; 8 bases are a match to TRBD2. The ends lost 4 bases at V and 1 base at J; junction bases unmatched: 5. CDR1 and CDR2 from the germline V gene are SGHVS and FNYEAQ. There are 15 residues in the CDR3. The CDR3 sequence is CASSYSGAVQETQYF. CDR3 DNA: TGTGCCAGCAGCTATAGCGGGGCGGTCCAAGAGACCCAGTACTTC. The complete variable domain, with remaining parts taken from reference TRBV7-6 and TRBJ2-5, reads GAGVSQSPRYKVTKRGQDVALRCDPISGHVSLYWYRQALGQGPEFLTYFNYEAQQDKSGLPNDRFSAERPEGSISTLTIQRTEQRDSAMYRCASSYSGAVQETQYFGPGTRLLVL.

The chain recombines TRBV7-3 with TRBJ2-5; 10 bases are a match to TRBD1. V lost 1 base to trimming and J lost 4 bases; unmatched junction nucleotides: 6. From germline, CDR1 is SGHTA and CDR2 FQGTGA. The CDR3 consists of 16 residues. CDR3 bases: TGTGCCAGCAGCTTAAGTGGGACAGGGGAAGGAGAGACCCAGTACTTC. Translation: CASSLSGTGEGETQYF.

The chain links TRBV11-2 to TRBJ2-2; TRBD2 aligns across 10 bases. Per germline, CDR1 SGHAT and CDR2 FQNNGV. This CDR3 is built from 18 residues. The V and J ends lost 1 base and 6 bases, in that order; junction bases with no gene match: 11. The CDR3 here is CASSLVPAGGRDAGELFF. The CDR3 DNA reads TGTGCCAGCAGCTTAGTTCCAGCGGGAGGGCGAGATGCCGGGGAGCTGTTTTTT.

The chain uses TRBV29-1 and TRBJ1-5; D is unresolved. Germline values: CDR1 SQVTM, CDR2 ANQGSEA. The CDR3 runs 12 residues. V was shortened by 4 bases and J by 3 bases, with 7 bases between the two germline ends. Here the CDR3 DNA reads TGCAGCGTTGCAGATTTCAATCAGCCCCAGCATTTT. Its translation: CSVADFNQPQHF.

The rearrangement joins TRBV11-3 to TRBJ2-2, with 12 bases identical to TRBD1. This CDR3 region has 17 residues. Germline V gene sequence: CDR1 SGHNT, CDR2 YENEEA. V dropped 4 bases and J dropped 7; count of bases not matched to a gene: 10. The CDR3 coding sequence is TGTGCCAGCAGCTATTCCGGGACAGGGGGCTTGGGCGGGGAGCTGTTTTTT. Translating gives CASSYSGTGGLGGELFF. The complete variable domain, with remaining parts taken from reference TRBV11-3 and TRBJ2-2, reads EAGVVQSPRYKIIEKKQPVAFWCNPISGHNTLYWYLQNLGQGPELLIRYENEEAVDDSQLPKDRFSAERLKGVDSTLKIQPAELGDSAVYLCASSYSGTGGLGGELFFGEGSRLTVL.

The V gene is TRBV7-9, the J gene TRBJ2-7; D may be TRBD1 or TRBD2 (6 bases each). Germline lookup yields CDR1 SEHNR and CDR2 FQNEAQ (reference sequence). Trimming cost V 5 bases and J 5 bases, with 19 bases left between them. The CDR3 consists of 15 residues. The CDR3 region has the DNA TGTGCCAGCAGCCCCCACGGAGGGGGATTCGACGAGCAGTACTTC. This encodes CASSPHGGGFDEQYF.

This clone was picked up one time. The chain couples TRBV7-9 to TRBJ2-5; D ambiguous. The V end was cut by 2 bases, the J end by 0 bases, with 7 bases between. The CDR3 is 14 amino acids. Germline V gene data show CDR1 as SEHNR and CDR2 as FQNEAQ (reference sequence). This chain's CDR3 is CASSLLVNQETQYF. CDR3 coding DNA: TGTGCCAGCAGCTTACTGGTAAACCAAGAGACCCAGTACTTC.

This clone was counted a single time. The chain uses TRBV29-1 and TRBJ1-1; 8 nucleotides agree with TRBD1. The CDR3 has 13 residues. The V and J ends lost 5 bases and 11 bases, in that order; junction bases with no gene match: 13. Germline V gene lookup returns CDR1 SQVTM and CDR2 ANQGSEA. The CDR3 DNA is TGCAGCGTTTCCCCTAGGACAGGGTGGTTCGCTTTCTTT. Translated, it gives CSVSPRTGWFAFF.

This clone was counted only a few times. V and J are TRBV6-6 and TRBJ1-2, with D unclear. The V gene's germline CDR1 is MNHNY and CDR2 SVGAGI (reference sequence). Trimming stripped 5 bases from V and 0 bases from J, with 4 bases between. The CDR3 has 12 amino acids. CDR3 in amino acids: CASSLPNYGYTF. The CDR3 nucleotides are TGTGCCAGCAGTCTTCCTAACTATGGCTACACCTTC.

In this sample, this clone turned up a few times. The rearrangement uses TRBV28 and TRBJ1-5, with D perhaps TRBD1 (6 bases). This CDR3 contains 15 residues. V lost 5 bases and J 9 bases, leaving 20 bases between the germline ends. Germline CDR1 is MDHEN and CDR2 is SYDVKM. CDR3 in amino acids: CASSTPTGMWGPQHF. CDR3 DNA sequence: TGTGCCAGCAGTACCCCCACAGGGATGTGGGGGCCCCAGCATTTT.

The sample holds one count of this clone. As DNA, the CDR3 is TGTGCCAGCAGCTCTATGGCGGGACAGGGTCCCGGGGAGCTGTTTTTT. The encoded protein is CASSSMAGQGPGELFF. The chain carries TRBV7-3 and TRBJ2-2; 9 nucleotides align to TRBD1. The CDR3 extends over 16 amino acids. V lost 4 bases, J lost 6 bases, and 9 bases stayed unmatched. Per the germline V gene, CDR1 is SGHTA and CDR2 is FQGTGA.

The chain's CDR3 is CASSGGTGFSGANVLTF. The CDR3 coding sequence is TGCGCCAGCAGCGGGGGGACAGGGTTTAGCGGGGCCAACGTCCTGACTTTC. V usage is TRBV23-1 and J usage is TRBJ2-6, with 9 bases lining up with TRBD1. TRBV23-1 has ORF status, its function being uncertain. Unmatched junction bases numbered 10, after V lost 6 bases and J lost 4 bases. This CDR3 region has 17 residues.